A selection of T cell receptor beta chains follows, all from one sample in a study of cytomegalovirus exposure and HLA in healthy donors. Some clones are missing from TCRdb's copy, which holds only in-frame ones; the method was immunoSEQ multiplex PCR. The table has around 91,000 clones, around four fifths seen once. Input material: PBMCs. The receptors come from a male donor in good health and CMV-seropositive. Both conserved end residues are part of each CDR3. The order of the fields is J gene, clone size, V gene, D gene, CDR3 protein, CDR3 DNA. D genes are given only for firm matches. Expanded clones get a size class; other rows say once, few or many, or leave the size out.

>TRBJ2-1|few|TRBV6-1|TRBD2
CASSNSGTYNEQFF
TGTGCCAGCAGTAACAGCGGGACCTACAATGAGCAGTTCTTC
>TRBJ1-4|few|TRBV4-1|.
CASSQTDSSNEKLFF
TGCGCCAGCAGCCAAACCGACAGTTCTAATGAAAAACTGTTTTTT
>TRBJ1-1|.|TRBV28|.
CASRLGHVGSEAFF
TGTGCCAGCAGGTTAGGGCACGTCGGTTCCGAAGCTTTCTTT
>TRBJ2-1|few|TRBV4-1|.
CASSQIDILSYNEQFF
TGCGCCAGCAGCCAGATCGACATACTCTCCTACAATGAGCAGTTCTTC
>TRBJ2-2|few|TRBV28|.
CATSTGELFF
TGTGCCACCTCTACCGGGGAGCTGTTTTTT
>TRBJ2-5|.|TRBV15|.
CATSRDPGGWGPQYF
TGTGCCACCAGCAGAGATCCCGGGGGGTGGGGGCCCCAGTACTTC
>TRBJ1-3|.|TRBV7-9|TRBD1
CASSSPTNRGGGNTIYF
TGTGCCAGCAGCTCCCCGACGAACAGGGGTGGAGGAAACACCATATATTTT
>TRBJ2-5|.|TRBV5-4|.
CASSLGGQETQYF
TGTGCCAGCAGCTTAGGGGGCCAAGAGACCCAGTACTTC
>TRBJ2-1|once|TRBV4-1|TRBD2
CASSLPGLAGYNEQFF
TGCGCCAGCAGCCTACCGGGACTAGCGGGATACAATGAGCAGTTCTTC
>TRBJ2-1|.|TRBV28|TRBD2
CASSFAGTSLSNEQFF
TGTGCCAGTAGTTTTGCAGGGACTAGTCTATCCAATGAGCAGTTCTTC
>TRBJ1-2|.|TRBV7-2|.
CASSQTTGSRGYTF
TGTGCCAGCAGCCAAACTACAGGGAGCCGCGGCTACACCTTC
>TRBJ2-7|.|TRBV15|TRBD1
CAASSSWTGRVQYF
TGTGCCGCCAGCAGCAGTTGGACAGGGAGAGTGCAGTACTTC
>TRBJ2-5|.|TRBV6-4|TRBD2
CASSDSREGTQYF
TGTGCCAGCAGTGACTCGAGGGAGGGGACCCAGTACTTC
>TRBJ2-1|.|TRBV6-6|.
CASSPRQANNEQFF
TGTGCCAGCAGTCCCCGACAGGCGAACAATGAGCAGTTCTTC
>TRBJ1-2|.|TRBV5-1|.
CASSSATGGTYGYTF
TGCGCCAGCAGTTCCGCTACGGGGGGTACCTATGGCTACACCTTC
>TRBJ2-1|.|TRBV5-6|.
CASSPKGGGTYNEQFF
TGTGCCAGCAGCCCTAAAGGGGGTGGGACCTACAATGAGCAGTTCTTC
>TRBJ2-7|.|TRBV2|.
CASSEGATYEQYF
TGTGCCAGCAGTGAAGGAGCTACCTACGAGCAGTACTTC
>TRBJ2-7|.|TRBV23-1|.
CASSRILPGYGQPYEQYF
TGCGCCAGCAGTCGCATATTACCGGGATACGGACAGCCATACGAGCAGTACTTC
>TRBJ1-5|once|TRBV19|TRBD1
CASSIETGGFGQPQHF
TGTGCCAGTAGTATAGAAACAGGGGGCTTTGGTCAGCCCCAGCATTTT
>TRBJ2-5|.|TRBV28|TRBD2
CASSYPGLAAKETQYF
TGTGCCAGCAGCTACCCAGGACTAGCGGCAAAAGAGACCCAGTACTTC